The present T cell receptor (beta chain) was sequenced within a study of control samples from healthy donors and cancer patients (dated by TCRdb to 2018 to 2020). To note about this clone: Its antigen is unknown. The record has no base qualities; no much larger clone is one base away.

The library was prepared using the immunoSEQ multiplex PCR assay. TCRdb retrieved this table from immuneACCESS and kept in-frame rearrangements only. Not all clones are present; in checked studies, unresolved V genes account for under half, and no reason is known for the remainder. In all, the sample holds some 120,000 clones, and 90% of those were seen once. The ten most abundant clones make up more than 2% of the sample. The receptor comes from a young man in good health. What was sequenced was blood.

CDR3 loop: CASRRRTGGIAGNQPQHF. The DNA sequence follows: TGTGCCTCCCGACGAAGGACAGGGGGCATTGCTGGCAATCAGCCCCAGCATTTT. The V and J genes are TRBV19 and TRBJ1-5; the central 11 bases match TRBD1. Germline trimming amounts to 11 bases on V and 2 bases on J, with 17 as the count of junction bases outside the gene matches. The germline V gene (reference sequence) sets CDR1 to LNHDA and CDR2 to SQIVND. Spanning cysteine to phenylalanine, the CDR3 consists of 18 amino acids. The CDR3 DNA has 54 bases and is translated from base 1.